This T cell receptor (beta chain) was identified in a study of cytomegalovirus exposure and HLA in healthy donors. Findings and limits, study-wide: A later analysis linked a missense DCLRE1C variant to TCR beta V- and J-gene trimming. When analyzed later, the rates of TCR association showed variation by HLA locus, with DRB1 the most and HLA-C the fewest.

With 6 bases clipped from V and 5 bases from J, the junction kept 9 bases outside the gene matches. Germline V gene sequence: CDR1 LNHDA, CDR2 SQIVND (reference sequence). The CDR3 spans 15 residues. 60 Vbeta and 13 Jbeta primers were used in PCR. Only in-frame clones appear in the TCRdb table, and some are missing; sequencing was by immunoSEQ multiplex PCR. This table has 200,000 to 250,000 clones, around 80% appearing once. Comment on this clone: Its antigen is unidentified.

The chain combines TRBV19 with TRBJ2-7; TRBD2 matches at 11 bases. The clonotype originates from a male donor in good health and CMV-seronegative. Sequencing was performed on PBMCs. The CDR3 coding sequence is TGTGCCAGTAGGCATAAACTAGCGGGAGCCGACGAGCAGTACTTC. Protein sequence: CASRHKLAGADEQYF.